This TCR beta chain was profiled in a study of blood T cell repertoires in COVID-19. Study overall: Cohort 3 donors counted as recovered after two negative PCRs, clearance, or resolved symptoms. PBMCs, B-cell-depleted T cells, or T cells provided the cDNA or gDNA that made up the material.

J was trimmed by 4 bases and V by 0 bases; bases with no gene match: 4. Germline V gene data show CDR1 as SGHRS and CDR2 as YFSETQ. The CDR3 is 15 amino acids. Allocation to cohorts depended on clinical history reported by the participants. Using immunoSEQ multiplex PCR, the repertoire was profiled, and TCRdb retains in-frame clones only, with some absent. The data hold about 400,000 clones, with around 87% observed a single time. Input material: PBMCs or T cells enriched from blood (not recorded which). This TCR was sampled from a man between 35 and 55 years old in a cohort exposed to, infected with or recovered from COVID-19 (not recorded which). The V gene is TRBV5-1, the J gene TRBJ2-5; 9 bases agree with TRBD1. The CDR3 bases are TGCGCCAGCAGCTTGGTGGGACAGGGTGGAGAGACCCAGTACTTC. Its protein is CASSLVGQGGETQYF.